Each of the 15 T cell receptor beta chains below was sequenced from the same sample in a study of T cell repertoires in cytomegalovirus infection. TCRdb used MiXCR to reprocess the reads, holding one entry per CDR3 protein. The sample lists 200,000 or so distinct CDR3 sequences; 28% were seen once. The source material was PBMCs. All receptors come from a human donor in good health (CMV status not recorded). Some clones in this sample may be carry-over from other donors' samples.

This clonotype was seen more than once but under ten times. This rearrangement joins TRBV5-4 to TRBJ2-3, with D unresolved. V was pared by 0 bases and J by 5 bases, with 13 bases between. This CDR3 contains 15 residues. Per germline, CDR1 SGHNT and CDR2 YYREEE (reference sequence). CDR3 region: CASSLGSDLRDTQYF. For the CDR3, the DNA is TGTGCCAGCAGCTTGGGGTCAGACCTCAGAGATACGCAGTATTTT.

Remarks on this clonotype: A clone one base away is much larger, so this may be a read error. V usage is TRBV11-3 and J usage is TRBJ2-1; tentatively, D is TRBD1 (5 bases). The CDR3 covers 15 residues. Germline loops: CDR1 SGHNT, CDR2 YENEEA. Deletions cut 6 bases from V and 2 bases from J, with 14 bases between. The CDR3 spells CASRLSNRPYNEQFF. The CDR3 nucleotides read TGTGCCAGCAGACTGAGTAACAGGCCCTACAATGAGCAGTTCTTC.

V is TRBV25-1 and J is TRBJ1-1, with D maybe TRBD1 (5 bases). The CDR3 spans 14 residues. Germline V CDR1 and CDR2: MGHDK, SYGVNS. Trimming left V 1 base short and J 4 bases short, with 10 bases between. The CDR3, as DNA: TGTGCCAGCAGTGAATCGGGGGGTGGCACTGAAGCTTTCTTT. Translated: CASSESGGGTEAFF.

V usage is TRBV7-3 and J usage is TRBJ2-7; D is undetermined. The V end lost 5 bases, the J end lost 10 bases, and 18 bases lay between the germline ends. Per the germline V gene, CDR1 is SGHTA and CDR2 is FQGTGA. CDR3 length equals 13 residues. DNA for the CDR3: TGTGCCAGCAGCCCCGGACCGGACGACATCCAGTACTTC. Protein product: CASSPGPDDIQYF.

This chain connects TRBV6-1 to TRBJ1-1; D is ambiguous. This CDR3 spans 13 amino acids. The germline CDR1 and CDR2 sequences are MNHNS and SASEGT. V was clipped by 1 base and J by 6 bases, with 9 bases between them. CDR3 bases: TGTGCCAGCAGTGAAGTATGGTATGCTGAAGCTTTCTTT. Translated, it gives CASSEVWYAEAFF.

J is TRBJ2-2 and V is TRBV7-3; TRBD1 matches 7 bases. The CDR3 has 16 residues. CDR1 is SGHTA and CDR2 is FQGTGA in the germline V gene. V lost 5 bases, J lost 1 base, and 7 bases stayed unmatched. Here the CDR3 DNA reads TGTGCCAGCAGCCGTTCCGGGACAGTGAACACCGGGGAGCTGTTTTTT. Encoded protein: CASSRSGTVNTGELFF.

This clonotype was counted only a few times. This chain joins TRBV12-3 or TRBV12-4 and TRBJ2-3; D unclear. Trimming shortened V by 7 bases and J by 1 base, and 12 bases separated the two germline ends. The CDR3 has 14 amino acids. The CDR3 region has the DNA TGTGCCAGCACCCAAGGTCAGGGCACAGATACGCAGTATTTT. It codes for CASTQGQGTDTQYF.

J is TRBJ1-5 and V is TRBV28, with no clear D. The CDR3 is 14 residues long. CDR1 is MDHEN and CDR2 is SYDVKM in the germline V gene. The V gene lost 6 bases and the J gene lost 4 bases, with 13 bases spanning the gap. The CDR3 protein is CASRLVGANQPQHF. The CDR3 DNA reads as TGTGCCAGCAGACTCGTAGGAGCTAATCAGCCCCAGCATTTT.

The table lists this clonotype with a count of one. J is TRBJ2-1 and V is TRBV20-1, with 8 bases matching TRBD1. The V segment lost 5 bases and the J segment 2 bases; nucleotides outside the gene matches: 5. Germline values: CDR1 DFQATT, CDR2 SNEGSKA (reference sequence). The length of the CDR3 is 14 residues. As DNA, the CDR3 is TGCAGTGCTGGAGGACAGGGCACCTACAATGAGCAGTTCTTC. Amino acid sequence: CSAGGQGTYNEQFF.

The rearrangement joins TRBV11-2 to TRBJ2-7, with D maybe TRBD1 (6 bases). V was pared by 4 bases and J by 7 bases, with 14 bases between. CDR3 length: 13 amino acids. Per germline, CDR1 SGHAT and CDR2 FQNNGV. The CDR3 reads CASSSDTQGEQYF. CDR3 coding DNA: TGTGCCAGCAGCTCGGACACCCAGGGGGAGCAGTACTTC. The full variable domain, with the rest looked up from reference TRBV11-2 and TRBJ2-7, is EAGVAQSPRYKIIEKRQSVAFWCNPISGHATLYWYQQILGQGPKLLIQFQNNGVVDDSQLPKDRFSAERLKGVDSTLKIQPAKLEDSAVYLCASSSDTQGEQYFGPGTRLTVT.

The genes are TRBV29-1 and TRBJ2-7; D unclear. Germline V gene data show CDR1 as SQVTM and CDR2 as ANQGSEA. V dropped 6 bases and J dropped 1 base, with 13 bases sitting between them. The CDR3 sequence is 13 residues long. The CDR3 loop reads CSVGRGLSYEQYF. CDR3 bases: TGCAGCGTCGGACGAGGTTTGTCCTACGAGCAGTACTTC.

The genes are TRBV7-2 and TRBJ1-2, with D perhaps TRBD1 (5 bases). Germline CDR1 and CDR2: SGHTA and FQGNSA. The germline V and J ends were trimmed by 2 bases and 3 bases, with 13 bases remaining between them. CDR3 length: 15 amino acids. In DNA, the CDR3 is TGTGCCAGCAGCTTAAAGGGCAGGGTTGACTATGGCTACACCTTC. Encoded protein: CASSLKGRVDYGYTF.

This clonotype was seen only a few times. The chain is built from TRBV19 and TRBJ1-2; TRBD1 agrees at 8 bases. After removal of 1 base from V and 5 bases from J, the junction contained 3 bases not matched to a gene. CDR3 length equals 14 residues. The V gene's germline CDR1 is LNHDA and CDR2 SQIVND (reference sequence). CDR3 region: CASSIGTGIYGYTF. In DNA, the CDR3 is TGTGCCAGTAGTATAGGGACAGGGATTTATGGCTACACCTTC.

This chain joins TRBV20-1 and TRBJ1-4; D might be TRBD1 (6 bases). Deletions cut 6 bases from V and 3 bases from J, with 11 bases between. The germline V gene encodes CDR1 DFQATT and CDR2 SNEGSKA (reference sequence). This CDR3 contains 13 residues. The CDR3 nucleotides are TGCAGTGCCAGCGACAGGCCTAATGAAAAACTGTTTTTT. Translated: CSASDRPNEKLFF.

The DNA for the CDR3 is TGTGCCAGCAGCTCGGACCTTAACACCGGGGAGCTGTTTTTT. Protein product: CASSSDLNTGELFF. The gene calls are TRBV7-3 and TRBJ2-2; D gene ambiguous. CDR1 is SGHTA and CDR2 is FQGTGA in the germline V gene. The germline V and J ends were trimmed by 4 bases and 2 bases, with 8 bases remaining between them. This CDR3 has 14 amino acids.